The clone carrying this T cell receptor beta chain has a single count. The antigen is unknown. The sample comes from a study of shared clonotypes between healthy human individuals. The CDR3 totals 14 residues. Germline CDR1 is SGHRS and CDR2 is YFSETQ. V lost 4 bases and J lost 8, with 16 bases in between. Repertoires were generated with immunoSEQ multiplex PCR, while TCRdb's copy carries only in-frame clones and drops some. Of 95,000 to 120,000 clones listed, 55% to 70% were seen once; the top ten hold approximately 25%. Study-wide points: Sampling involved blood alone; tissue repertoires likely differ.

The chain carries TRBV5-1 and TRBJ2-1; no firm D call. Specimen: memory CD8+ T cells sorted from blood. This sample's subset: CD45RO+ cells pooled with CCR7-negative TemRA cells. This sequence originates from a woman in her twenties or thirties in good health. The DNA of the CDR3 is TGCGCCAGCAGCCCGAGGACGTATGAGTATGAGCAGTTCTTC. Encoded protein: CASSPRTYEYEQFF.